This note documents a single TCR beta chain sequence. The CDR3 covers 15 residues. Germline V CDR1 and CDR2: SGHTA, FQGTGA. Trimming took 5 bases from V and 5 from J, leaving 16 bases between them. Original handling: Nucleated cell counts were estimated from reference gene primer amplification. Data came from immunoSEQ multiplex PCR; TCRdb stores just in-frame clones and leaves some out. V, J and clone size are taken as reported in that table, and D and trimming were inferred from the DNA itself. The repertoire includes approximately 140,000 clones, around 83% of them detected once, and 9.7% sits in the top ten. These data originate in a study of blood T cell repertoires in COVID-19. Study-wide context: Researchers got acute and convalescent COVID-19 samples from the United States, Italy and Spain. Sources were T cells, B-cell-depleted T cells, or PBMCs; the material itself was cDNA or gDNA.

Input material: peripheral blood. The rearrangement uses TRBV7-3 and TRBJ2-1; D is ambiguous. The clonotype originates from a man aged 35 to 55 with active or convalescent COVID-19. The CDR3 protein is CASSQGRVVDNEQFF. The DNA of the CDR3 is TGTGCCAGCAGCCAAGGCCGGGTTGTGGACAATGAGCAGTTCTTC.